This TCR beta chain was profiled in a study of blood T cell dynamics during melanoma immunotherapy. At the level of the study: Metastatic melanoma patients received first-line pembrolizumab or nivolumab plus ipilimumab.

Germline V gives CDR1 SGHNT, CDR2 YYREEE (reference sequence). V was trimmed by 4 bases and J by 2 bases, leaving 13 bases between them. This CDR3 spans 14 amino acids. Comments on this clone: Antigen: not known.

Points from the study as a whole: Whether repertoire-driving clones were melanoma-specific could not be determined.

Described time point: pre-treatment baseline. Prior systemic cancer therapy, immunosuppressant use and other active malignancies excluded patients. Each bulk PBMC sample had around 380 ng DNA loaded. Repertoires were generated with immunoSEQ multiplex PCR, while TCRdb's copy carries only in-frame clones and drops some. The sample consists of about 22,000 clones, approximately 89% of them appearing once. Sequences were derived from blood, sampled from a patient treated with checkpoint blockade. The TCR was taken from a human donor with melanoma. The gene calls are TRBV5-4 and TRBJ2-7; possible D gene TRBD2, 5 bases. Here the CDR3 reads CASSDGHGAYEQYF. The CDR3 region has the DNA TGTGCCAGCAGCGACGGCCACGGGGCCTACGAGCAGTACTTC.